The 29 T cell receptor beta chains reported below all come from one sample, sequenced in a study of blood T cell repertoires in COVID-19. Assay used: immunoSEQ multiplex PCR; TCRdb lists only in-frame clones, some missing. Altogether about 310,000 clones are present, almost 90% being singletons, with the ten largest covering roughly 2.8%. The sequenced material came from peripheral blood. Source of these receptors: a woman aged 25 to 39 with COVID-19, enrolled during active disease.

V gene TRBV5-1 combines with J gene TRBJ2-2; 9 positions match TRBD2. V shed 4 bases and J 2 bases; nucleotides not matched to a gene: 6. The germline V gene has CDR1 SGHRS and CDR2 YFSETQ. The CDR3 length is 16 residues. The CDR3 loop reads CASSLRLAENTGELFF. The CDR3 DNA sequence: TGCGCCAGCAGCCTCCGACTAGCGGAAAACACCGGGGAGCTGTTTTTT. The entire variable domain, with the rest obtained from reference TRBV5-1 and TRBJ2-2, is as follows: KAGVTQTPRYLIKTRGQQVTLSCSPISGHRSVSWYQQTPGQGLQFLFEYFSETQRNKGNFPGRFSGRQFSNSRSEMNVSTLELGDSALYLCASSLRLAENTGELFFGEGSRLTVL.

This rearrangement joins TRBV10-2 to TRBJ2-1; D may be TRBD2 (5 bases). With 0 bases removed from V and 9 bases from J, the gap between germline ends came to 21 bases. Germline assignment: CDR1 WSHSY and CDR2 SAAADI. The CDR3 spans 17 residues. CDR3 DNA sequence: TGCGCCAGCAGTGAGTCTAAACCGGGAAGGGATCTTAGTGAGCAGTTCTTC. Protein sequence: CASSESKPGRDLSEQFF.

The chain employs TRBV4-2 and TRBJ1-4, with 7 bases identical to TRBD1. The V gene's germline CDR1 is LGHNA and CDR2 YNFKEQ. With V trimmed by 1 base and J by 1 base, 3 bases remained unmatched. This CDR3 is 16 amino acids long. The CDR3 spells CASSQGQGLTNEKLFF. The CDR3 nucleotides are TGTGCCAGCAGCCAAGGACAGGGTTTAACTAATGAAAAACTGTTTTTT.

The chain links TRBV5-6 to TRBJ2-7; TRBD2 matches at 10 bases. Trimming cost V 4 bases and J 3 bases; bases outside gene matches: 10. The CDR3 is 16 amino acids. Germline V gives CDR1 SGHDT, CDR2 YYEEEE. CDR3 sequence: CASSGWTSGNHYEQYF. The DNA for the CDR3 is TGTGCCAGCAGCGGGTGGACTAGCGGAAATCACTACGAGCAGTACTTC.

CDR3 sequence reads: CASSTQGAGNEKLFF. The CDR3 coding sequence is TGTGCCAGTAGTACCCAGGGGGCGGGTAATGAAAAACTGTTTTTT. The chain carries TRBV19 and TRBJ1-4; 8 bases are shared with TRBD1. V lost 4 bases to trimming and J lost 4 bases; unmatched junction nucleotides: 5. The CDR3 spans 15 residues. Germline V lookup: CDR1 LNHDA, CDR2 SQIVND (reference sequence).

J is TRBJ1-4 and V is TRBV7-6; a weak D match, TRBD1 (5 bases). From germline, CDR1 is SGHVS and CDR2 FNYEAQ. The CDR3 extends over 15 amino acids. Trimming cost V 1 base and J 4 bases, with 10 bases left between them. The CDR3 nucleotides are TGTGCCAGCAGCTTAGGTGCAGGGTTTAATGAAAAACTGTTTTTT. Protein sequence: CASSLGAGFNEKLFF.

The CDR3 bases are TGCGCCAGCAGCCTGGCGGACAGAGAGTATGGCTACACCTTC. Translating gives CASSLADREYGYTF. The chain couples TRBV5-1 to TRBJ1-2; weak D call: TRBD1 (6 bases). The CDR3 is made up of 14 amino acids. Germline values: CDR1 SGHRS, CDR2 YFSETQ. V gave up 4 bases and J gave up 5 bases, with 15 bases separating them. Full variable domain (outside the CDR3, taken from reference TRBV5-1 and TRBJ1-2): KAGVTQTPRYLIKTRGQQVTLSCSPISGHRSVSWYQQTPGQGLQFLFEYFSETQRNKGNFPGRFSGRQFSNSRSEMNVSTLELGDSALYLCASSLADREYGYTFGSGTRLTVV.

CDR3 amino acids: CASSSTYEQYF. CDR3 coding DNA: TGTGCCAGCAGTTCAACCTACGAGCAGTACTTC. The chain combines TRBV3-1 (or the pseudogene TRBV3-2) with TRBJ2-7, with D unclear. In germline, CDR1 is LGHDT, CDR2 YNNKEL (reference sequence). There are 11 residues in the CDR3. The V and J ends lost 6 bases and 2 bases respectively, with 5 bases between them.

The V gene is TRBV19, the J gene TRBJ2-7, with D possibly TRBD1 on 6 matching bases. This CDR3 is built from 16 residues. Germline loops: CDR1 LNHDA, CDR2 SQIVND (reference sequence). Trimming cost V 7 bases and J 0 bases, with 19 bases left between them. DNA for the CDR3: TGTGCCAGTATCTACCCTAACAGGGTAGGCTCCTACGAGCAGTACTTC. Amino acids: CASIYPNRVGSYEQYF.

The rearrangement uses TRBV4-1 and TRBJ2-1; TRBD2 matches 9 bases. Per germline, CDR1 MGHRA and CDR2 YSYEKL. V was clipped by 1 base and J by 7 bases; unmatched bases: 2. The CDR3 contains 14 residues. The chain's CDR3 is CASSQASGKNEQFF. The CDR3 DNA reads TGCGCCAGCAGCCAAGCTAGCGGGAAAAATGAGCAGTTCTTC.

The chain recombines TRBV12-3 or TRBV12-4 with TRBJ1-2; D possibly corresponds to TRBD1 (6 bases). V dropped 6 bases and J dropped 4 bases, with 12 bases sitting between them. This CDR3 is built from 13 residues. For the CDR3, the DNA is TGTGCCAGCAGCCAGGGACAACTCTATGGCTACACCTTC. The encoded protein is CASSQGQLYGYTF.

The CDR3 DNA follows: TGCAGCGTCGTCGGACAGGGCGGTCAGCCCCAGCATTTT. It codes for CSVVGQGGQPQHF. The rearrangement uses TRBV29-1 and TRBJ1-5, with 8 positions matching TRBD1. V was pared by 6 bases and J by 6 bases, with 7 bases of the junction left unmatched. Germline loops: CDR1 SQVTM, CDR2 ANQGSEA. The CDR3 has 13 residues.

CDR3 loop: CASSPPVGQGGRAADTQYF. The CDR3 DNA reads TGTGCCAGCTCACCACCAGTCGGTCAGGGCGGGAGGGCCGCAGATACGCAGTATTTT. The chain employs TRBV18 and TRBJ2-3, with 9 bases fitting TRBD2. The CDR3 runs 19 residues. Unmatched junction bases numbered 14, after V lost 0 bases and J lost 4 bases. CDR1 and CDR2 (germline): KGHSH, LQKENI.

This chain uses TRBV5-6 with TRBJ1-5; 7 bases are shared with TRBD1. The V gene end was trimmed by 4 bases and the J gene end by 2 bases; junction bases not matched to a gene: 6. Germline lookup yields CDR1 SGHDT and CDR2 YYEEEE. The CDR3 runs to 15 residues. The CDR3 reads CASSPTGEGNQPQHF. In DNA, the CDR3 is TGTGCCAGCAGCCCCACAGGGGAAGGCAATCAGCCCCAGCATTTT.

This chain links TRBV25-1 with TRBJ2-7, with 7 positions matching TRBD2. The V and J ends lost 3 bases and 0 bases, in that order; junction bases with no gene match: 8. Germline-derived CDR1 and CDR2 are MGHDK and SYGVNS. The CDR3 has 16 amino acids. CDR3 protein: CASSDHGKRDSYEQYF. DNA of the CDR3: TGTGCCAGCAGTGATCACGGGAAGCGGGACTCCTACGAGCAGTACTTC.

The chain couples TRBV5-5 to TRBJ2-7; 11 bases line up with TRBD2. This CDR3 comprises 17 residues. Germline V gene data show CDR1 as SGHKS and CDR2 as YYEKEE (reference sequence). Losses at the gene ends were 0 bases for V and 3 bases for J; bases not matched to a gene: 8. Here the CDR3 reads CASSLGGGLAGLYEQYF. The DNA for the CDR3 is TGTGCCAGCAGCTTGGGGGGTGGACTAGCGGGTCTCTACGAGCAGTACTTC.

The chain is built from TRBV27 and TRBJ2-7; no clear D gene. The V gene lost 6 bases and the J gene lost 2 bases, with 14 bases spanning the gap. The germline CDR1 and CDR2 sequences are MNHEY and SMNVEV (reference sequence). There are 14 residues in the CDR3. CDR3 in amino acids: CASSTSGFAYEQYF. The CDR3 DNA is TGTGCCAGCAGCACCTCCGGGTTCGCCTACGAGCAGTACTTC.

This chain connects TRBV3-1 (or the pseudogene TRBV3-2) to TRBJ2-7; maybe TRBD1 (6 bases). The V end was cut by 4 bases, the J end by 2 bases, with 9 bases between. Germline-derived CDR1 and CDR2 are LGHDT and YNNKEL (reference sequence). The CDR3 consists of 13 residues. This CDR3 reads CASSPRDTYEQYF. As DNA, the CDR3 is TGTGCCAGCAGCCCCCGGGACACCTACGAGCAGTACTTC.

The genes are TRBV7-3 and TRBJ2-2; D gene uncertain. CDR1 is SGHTA, CDR2 FQGTGA, per germline. The CDR3 extends over 12 amino acids. Trimming stripped 3 bases from V and 7 bases from J, with 6 bases between. The CDR3 loop is CASSFSRGELFF. In DNA form, the CDR3 reads TGTGCCAGCAGCTTTAGCCGCGGGGAGCTGTTTTTT.

V usage is TRBV5-4 and J usage is TRBJ1-1, with no clear D. The V end lost 1 base, the J end lost 1 base, and 8 bases lay between the germline ends. From germline, CDR1 is SGHNT and CDR2 YYREEE (reference sequence). The CDR3 totals 14 residues. CDR3 region: CASSLKTGNTEAFF. Written as DNA, the CDR3 is TGTGCCAGCAGCTTGAAAACGGGGAACACTGAAGCTTTCTTT.

The chain has TRBV3-1 (or the pseudogene TRBV3-2) and TRBJ1-5; D is possibly TRBD1 (6 bases). Trimming stripped 1 base from V and 4 bases from J, with 8 bases between. This CDR3 spans 14 amino acids. The germline V gene encodes CDR1 LGHDT and CDR2 YNNKEL (reference sequence). The CDR3 loop reads CASSQGTANQPQHF. DNA of the CDR3: TGTGCCAGCAGCCAAGGGACAGCTAATCAGCCCCAGCATTTT.

V gene TRBV6-6 combines with J gene TRBJ1-1, with D possibly being TRBD1 (6 bases). The CDR3 length is 13 residues. Germline loops: CDR1 MNHNY, CDR2 SVGAGI (reference sequence). Trimming shortened V by 5 bases and J by 1 base, and 8 bases separated the two germline ends. This chain's CDR3 is CASSIRGNTEAFF. CDR3 nucleotide sequence: TGTGCCAGCAGTATCAGGGGGAACACTGAAGCTTTCTTT.

The rearrangement links TRBV11-2 to TRBJ2-7; 8 bases agree with TRBD1. The CDR3 spans 14 residues. The trim removed 7 bases at V and 4 bases at J, leaving 9 bases unmatched. Germline-derived CDR1 and CDR2 are SGHAT and FQNNGV. The CDR3 loop is CASKPPGQVYEQYF. DNA for the CDR3: TGTGCCAGCAAGCCACCGGGACAGGTATACGAGCAGTACTTC.

The CDR3 nucleotides read TGTGCCAGCAGCTCCTCCCAGACCCAGTACTTC. Its protein product is CASSSSQTQYF. The genes are TRBV5-6 and TRBJ2-5; the D is unclear. The CDR3 contains 11 residues. Germline CDR1 SGHDT, CDR2 YYEEEE. V lost 3 bases and J 6 bases, leaving 6 bases between the germline ends.

The rearrangement links TRBV7-2 to TRBJ2-5; D ambiguous. There are 12 residues in the CDR3. Trimming removed 2 bases from V and 5 bases from J, with 6 bases in between. From germline, CDR1 is SGHTA and CDR2 FQGNSA. The CDR3, as DNA: TGTGCCAGCAGCTTATGGCAGGAGACCCAGTACTTC. Protein product: CASSLWQETQYF.

The chain recombines TRBV5-1 with TRBJ2-7; D might be TRBD2 (6 bases). Between the trimmed V and J ends, which lost 0 bases and 3 bases, there was a span of 16 bases. Germline loops: CDR1 SGHRS, CDR2 YFSETQ. This CDR3 has 16 residues. Here the CDR3 reads CASSLAGTGVNYEQYF. The CDR3 DNA sequence: TGCGCCAGCAGCTTGGCCGGTACGGGAGTTAACTACGAGCAGTACTTC.

V and J are TRBV3-1 (or the pseudogene TRBV3-2) and TRBJ2-1, with D unclear. The V end lost 0 bases, the J end lost 0 bases, and 9 bases lay between the germline ends. Germline CDR1 is LGHDT and CDR2 is YNNKEL (reference sequence). The CDR3 sequence is 16 residues long. The CDR3: CASSQDIASSYNEQFF. In DNA form, the CDR3 reads TGTGCCAGCAGCCAAGATATAGCTAGCTCCTACAATGAGCAGTTCTTC.

The V call is TRBV11-2, the J call TRBJ1-4; 7 bases fit TRBD1. From germline, CDR1 is SGHAT and CDR2 FQNNGV. V shed 2 bases and J 8 bases; nucleotides not matched to a gene: 5. CDR3 length: 14 residues. CDR3 residues: CASSLNRGREKLFF. For the CDR3, the DNA is TGTGCCAGCAGCTTAAACAGGGGTAGGGAAAAACTGTTTTTT.

This chain connects TRBV5-4 to TRBJ1-1; 7 bases match TRBD1. Trimming removed 0 bases from V and 1 base from J; junction bases left unmatched: 0. Germline CDR1 and CDR2: SGHNT and YYREEE (reference sequence). This CDR3 has 14 amino acids. CDR3 coding DNA: TGTGCCAGCAGCTTGGGGGACAGGAACACTGAAGCTTTCTTT. Amino acid sequence: CASSLGDRNTEAFF.